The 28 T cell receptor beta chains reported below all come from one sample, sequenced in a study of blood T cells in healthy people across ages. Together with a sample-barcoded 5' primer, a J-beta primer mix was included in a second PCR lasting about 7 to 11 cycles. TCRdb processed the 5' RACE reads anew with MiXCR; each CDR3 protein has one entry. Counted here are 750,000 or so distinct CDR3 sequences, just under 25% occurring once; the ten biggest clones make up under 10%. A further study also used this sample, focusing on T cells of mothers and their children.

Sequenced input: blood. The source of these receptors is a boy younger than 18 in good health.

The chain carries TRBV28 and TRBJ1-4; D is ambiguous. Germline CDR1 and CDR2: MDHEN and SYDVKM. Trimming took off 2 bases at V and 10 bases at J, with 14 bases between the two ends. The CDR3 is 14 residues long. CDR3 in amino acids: CASSLTDNDGKLFF. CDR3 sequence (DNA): TGTGCCAGCAGTTTAACCGACAATGACGGAAAACTGTTTTTT.

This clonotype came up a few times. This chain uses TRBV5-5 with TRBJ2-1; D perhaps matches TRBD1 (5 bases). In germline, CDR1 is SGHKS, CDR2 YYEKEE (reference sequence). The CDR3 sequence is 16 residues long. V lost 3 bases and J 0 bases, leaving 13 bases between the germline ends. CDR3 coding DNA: TGTGCCAGCAGCTACGCCGCGACAGCCTCCTACAATGAGCAGTTCTTC. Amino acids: CASSYAATASYNEQFF. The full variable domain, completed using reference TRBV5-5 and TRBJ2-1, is DAGVTQSPTHLIKTRGQQVTLRCSPISGHKSVSWYQQVLGQGPQFIFQYYEKEERGRGNFPDRFSARQFPNYSSELNVNALLLGDSALYLCASSYAATASYNEQFFGPGTRLTVL.

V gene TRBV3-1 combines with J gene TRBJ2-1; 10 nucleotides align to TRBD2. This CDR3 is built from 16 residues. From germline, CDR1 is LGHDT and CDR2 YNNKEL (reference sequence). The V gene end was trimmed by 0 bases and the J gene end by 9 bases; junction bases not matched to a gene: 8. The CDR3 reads CASSQDPAGGRGEQFF. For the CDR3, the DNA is TGTGCCAGCAGCCAAGATCCAGCGGGAGGGCGGGGTGAGCAGTTCTTC.

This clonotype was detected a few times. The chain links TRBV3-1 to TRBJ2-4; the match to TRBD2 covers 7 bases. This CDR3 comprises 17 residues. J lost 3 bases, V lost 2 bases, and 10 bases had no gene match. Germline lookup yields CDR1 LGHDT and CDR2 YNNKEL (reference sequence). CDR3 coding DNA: TGTGCCAGCAGCCAATCACCAGCGGGGTTCGGCAAAAACATTCAGTACTTC. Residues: CASSQSPAGFGKNIQYF.

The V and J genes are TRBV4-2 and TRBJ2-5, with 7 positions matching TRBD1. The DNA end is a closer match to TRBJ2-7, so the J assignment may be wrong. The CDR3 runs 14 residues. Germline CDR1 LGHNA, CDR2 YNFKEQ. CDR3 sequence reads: CASSQTGTSYEQYF. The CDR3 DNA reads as TGTGCCAGCAGCCAGACAGGGACCTCCTACGAGCAGTACTTC.

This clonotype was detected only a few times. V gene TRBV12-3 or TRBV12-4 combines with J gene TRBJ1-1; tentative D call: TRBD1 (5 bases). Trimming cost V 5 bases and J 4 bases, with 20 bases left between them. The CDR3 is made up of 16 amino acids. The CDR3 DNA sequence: TGTGCCAGCAGTACTCTAGGGGTTCTAGGTGCCACTGAAGCTTTCTTT. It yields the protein CASSTLGVLGATEAFF.

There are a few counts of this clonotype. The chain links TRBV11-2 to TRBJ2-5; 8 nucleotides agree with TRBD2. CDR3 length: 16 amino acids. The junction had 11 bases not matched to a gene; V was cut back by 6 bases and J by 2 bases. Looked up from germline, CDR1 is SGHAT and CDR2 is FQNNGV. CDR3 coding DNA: TGTGCCAGCAGTTCGGGACTAGGGGTCGAACAAGAGACCCAGTACTTC. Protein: CASSSGLGVEQETQYF.

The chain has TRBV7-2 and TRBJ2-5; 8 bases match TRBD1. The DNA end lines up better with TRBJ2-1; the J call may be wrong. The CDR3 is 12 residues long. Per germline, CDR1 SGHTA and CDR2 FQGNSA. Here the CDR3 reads CASRVQGDEQFF. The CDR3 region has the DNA TGTGCCAGCAGGGTACAGGGGGATGAGCAGTTCTTC.

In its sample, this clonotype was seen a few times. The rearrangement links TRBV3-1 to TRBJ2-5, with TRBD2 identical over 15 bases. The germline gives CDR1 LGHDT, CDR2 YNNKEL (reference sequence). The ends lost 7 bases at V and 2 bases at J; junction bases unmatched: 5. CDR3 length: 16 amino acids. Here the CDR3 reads CASTGLAGGGQETQYF. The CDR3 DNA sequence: TGTGCCAGCACGGGACTAGCGGGAGGAGGGCAAGAGACCCAGTACTTC.

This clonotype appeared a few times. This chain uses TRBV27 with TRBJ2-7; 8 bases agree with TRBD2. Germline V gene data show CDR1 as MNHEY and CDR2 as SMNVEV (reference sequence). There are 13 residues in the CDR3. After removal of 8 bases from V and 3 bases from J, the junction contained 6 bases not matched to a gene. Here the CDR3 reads CASRLSGSYEQYF. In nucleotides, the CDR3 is TGTGCCAGCCGCTTGAGCGGGAGCTACGAGCAGTACTTC.

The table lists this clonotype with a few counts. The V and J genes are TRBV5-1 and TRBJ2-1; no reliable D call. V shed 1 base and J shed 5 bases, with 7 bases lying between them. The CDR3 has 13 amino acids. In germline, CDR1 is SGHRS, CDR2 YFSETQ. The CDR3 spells CASSLRLDNEQFF. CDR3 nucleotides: TGCGCCAGCAGCTTGCGGTTGGACAATGAGCAGTTCTTC.

The CDR3 DNA reads as TGTGCCAGCAGTGCGCGTCTCGGGTACAACTATGGCTACACCTTC. Its translation: CASSARLGYNYGYTF. V gene TRBV6-4 combines with J gene TRBJ1-2; D not certain. The CDR3 extends over 15 amino acids. V lost 4 bases to trimming and J lost 2 bases, with 14 bases between them. Looked up from germline, CDR1 is MRHNA and CDR2 is SNTAGT.

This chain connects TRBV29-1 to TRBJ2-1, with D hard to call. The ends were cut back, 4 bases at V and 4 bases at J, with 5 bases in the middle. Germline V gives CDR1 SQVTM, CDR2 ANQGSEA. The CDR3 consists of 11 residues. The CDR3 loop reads CSVVAYNEQFF. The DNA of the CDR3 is TGCAGCGTTGTGGCTTACAATGAGCAGTTCTTC.

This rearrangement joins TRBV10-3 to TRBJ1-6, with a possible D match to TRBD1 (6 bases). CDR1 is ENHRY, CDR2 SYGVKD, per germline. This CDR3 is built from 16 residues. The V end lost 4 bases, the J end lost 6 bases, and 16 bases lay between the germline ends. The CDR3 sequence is CAISVNRAGTNSPLHF. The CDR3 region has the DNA TGTGCCATCAGTGTCAACAGGGCGGGCACTAATTCACCCCTCCACTTT.

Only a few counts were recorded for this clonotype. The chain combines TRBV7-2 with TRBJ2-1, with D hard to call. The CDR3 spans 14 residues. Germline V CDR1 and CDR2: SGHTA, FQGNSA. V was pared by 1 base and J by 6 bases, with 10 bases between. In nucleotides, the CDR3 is TGTGCCAGCAGCTTAGGACGAATTGCCAATGAGCAGTTCTTC. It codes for CASSLGRIANEQFF.

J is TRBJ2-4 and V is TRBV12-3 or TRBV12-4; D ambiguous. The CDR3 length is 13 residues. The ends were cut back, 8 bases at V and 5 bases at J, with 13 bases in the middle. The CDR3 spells CASSSSSQNIQYF. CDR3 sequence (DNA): TGTGCCAGCTCCAGCAGTTCCCAAAACATTCAGTACTTC.

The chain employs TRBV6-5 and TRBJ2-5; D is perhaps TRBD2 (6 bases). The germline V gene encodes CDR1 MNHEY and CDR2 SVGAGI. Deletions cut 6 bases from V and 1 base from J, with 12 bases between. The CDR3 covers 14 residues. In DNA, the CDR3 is TGTGCCAGCAGCGACCTAGCGATCCAAGAGACCCAGTACTTC. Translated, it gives CASSDLAIQETQYF.

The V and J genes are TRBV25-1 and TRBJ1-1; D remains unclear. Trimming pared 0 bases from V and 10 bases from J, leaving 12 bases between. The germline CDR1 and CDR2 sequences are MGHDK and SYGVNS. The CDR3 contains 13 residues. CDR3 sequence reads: CASSEYLVGRAFF. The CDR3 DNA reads TGTGCCAGCAGTGAATATCTGGTTGGGCGAGCTTTCTTT.

CDR3: CASSLPGGGGEAFF. The CDR3 nucleotides are TGTGCCAGCAGTTTACCAGGGGGCGGGGGTGAAGCTTTCTTT. The chain carries TRBV28 and TRBJ1-1, with 8 nucleotides matching TRBD1. The V and J ends lost 2 bases and 7 bases, in that order; junction bases with no gene match: 6. Germline values: CDR1 MDHEN, CDR2 SYDVKM. CDR3 length: 14 amino acids.

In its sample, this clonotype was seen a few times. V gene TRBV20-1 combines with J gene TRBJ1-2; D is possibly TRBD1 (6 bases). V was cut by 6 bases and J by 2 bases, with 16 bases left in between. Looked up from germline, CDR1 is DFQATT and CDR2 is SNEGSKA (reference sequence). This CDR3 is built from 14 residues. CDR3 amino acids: CSAKFQGRNYGYTF. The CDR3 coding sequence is TGCAGTGCCAAATTCCAGGGGCGAAACTATGGCTACACCTTC.

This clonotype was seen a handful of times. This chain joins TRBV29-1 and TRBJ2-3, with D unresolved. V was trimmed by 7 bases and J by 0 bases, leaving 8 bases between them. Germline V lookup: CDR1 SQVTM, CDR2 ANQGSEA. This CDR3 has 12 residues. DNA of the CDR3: TGCAGCGCCGCGCTGAGCACAGATACGCAGTATTTT. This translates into CSAALSTDTQYF.

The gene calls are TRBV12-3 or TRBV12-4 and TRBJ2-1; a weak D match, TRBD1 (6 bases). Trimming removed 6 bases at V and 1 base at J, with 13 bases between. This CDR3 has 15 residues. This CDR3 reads CASSPEGVSYNEQFF. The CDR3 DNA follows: TGTGCCAGCAGCCCCGAGGGGGTTTCCTACAATGAGCAGTTCTTC.

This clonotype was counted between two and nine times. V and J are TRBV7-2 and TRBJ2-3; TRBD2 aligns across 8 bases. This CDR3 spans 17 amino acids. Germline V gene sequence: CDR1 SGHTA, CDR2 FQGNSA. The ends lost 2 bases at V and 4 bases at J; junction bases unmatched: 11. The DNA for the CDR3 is TGTGCCAGCAGCTTATCGTCGGGGGGGACCCTCGCAGATACGCAGTATTTT. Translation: CASSLSSGGTLADTQYF.

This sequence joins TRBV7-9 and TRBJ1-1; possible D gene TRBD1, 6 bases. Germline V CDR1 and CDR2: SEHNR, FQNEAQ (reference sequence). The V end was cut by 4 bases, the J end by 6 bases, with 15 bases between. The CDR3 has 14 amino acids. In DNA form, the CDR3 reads TGTGCCAGCAGCTCACACAGGGAAGAGCCTGAAGCTTTCTTT. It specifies CASSSHREEPEAFF.

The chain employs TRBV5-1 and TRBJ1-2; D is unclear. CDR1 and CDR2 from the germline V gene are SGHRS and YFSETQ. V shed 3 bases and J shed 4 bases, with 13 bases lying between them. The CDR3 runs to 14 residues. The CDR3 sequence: CASSSSGRFYGYTF. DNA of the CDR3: TGCGCCAGCAGCTCCTCCGGCAGGTTCTATGGCTACACCTTC.

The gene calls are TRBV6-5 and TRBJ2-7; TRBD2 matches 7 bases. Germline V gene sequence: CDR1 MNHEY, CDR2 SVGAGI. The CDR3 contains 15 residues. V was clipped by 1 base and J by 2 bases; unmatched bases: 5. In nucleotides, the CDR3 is TGTGCCAGCAGTTACTACAGCGGGGCCGCCTACGAGCAGTACTTC. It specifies CASSYYSGAAYEQYF.

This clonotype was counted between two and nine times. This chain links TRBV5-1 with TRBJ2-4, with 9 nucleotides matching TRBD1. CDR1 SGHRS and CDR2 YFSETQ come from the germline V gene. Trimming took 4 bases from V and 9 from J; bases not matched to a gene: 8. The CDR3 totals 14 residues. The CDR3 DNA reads TGCGCCAGCAGCCCCGAGGGACAGGGCCGCATTCAGTACTTC. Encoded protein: CASSPEGQGRIQYF.

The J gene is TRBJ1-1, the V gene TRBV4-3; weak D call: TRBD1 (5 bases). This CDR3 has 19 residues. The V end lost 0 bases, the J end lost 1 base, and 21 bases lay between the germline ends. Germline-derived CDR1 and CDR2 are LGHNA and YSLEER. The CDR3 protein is CASSQEFWDSGSQNTEAFF. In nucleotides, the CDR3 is TGCGCCAGCAGCCAAGAGTTTTGGGACTCAGGATCTCAGAACACTGAAGCTTTCTTT.